A single T cell receptor beta chain is shown here with its context. Its target antigen remains unknown. Sequencing ends 3 residues short of the CDR3 end; the germline J gene provides the rest. This record belongs to a study of T cells in women clearing cervical HPV infection (dated by TCRdb to the late 2010s). Study-wide context: Cases were 25 women with histologically confirmed HPV16-related CIN3 or worse, including a couple of invasive cancers. Controls were around 24 women whose single incident HPV16 infection cleared within 12 months without precancer or cancer developing. Blood from cases was collected at the visit at which the lesion was first identified, whereas blood from controls was collected once infection was no longer detected. For cases, the median interval between lesion detection and blood sampling was about 140 days, with an interquartile range of about 85 to 220 days. Since only a few of the women had HLA typing available, the possibility that HLA type was acting as a confounder could not be ruled out. An exploratory proof-of-principle case-control study, nested within the Guanacaste HPV Natural History Study in Costa Rica, was conducted to compare TCR repertoires across cervical HPV16 outcomes. Cases and controls were matched on age within five years and on year of sample collection. Median age was 34 years in cases versus about 38 in controls, and baseline characteristics did not differ significantly. The parent cohort enrolled 10,049 women aged 18 or older in Guanacaste, Costa Rica, in about 1992 to 1994 and followed the women for 6 to 7 years. Five blinded duplicates per group were added as quality controls, so that some 60 samples were obtained: around 50 participants and 10 replicates.

The junction shows trimming of 3 bases on V and 7 bases on J, plus 25 bases between the germline ends. From the cysteine through the phenylalanine, the CDR3 covers 18 amino acids. Of the CDR3's DNA, 45 bases were read; they are in frame from base 1. Via the germline V gene (reference sequence), CDR1 is MNHEY and CDR2 SMNVEV. The immunoSEQ assay used multiplex PCR to amplify TCR beta CDR3 regions from an average of approximately 1,100 ng of genomic DNA per sample. Primer bias was corrected in the assay by using a complete synthetic TCR repertoire to establish an amplification baseline. The amplicons were sequenced on the Illumina platform. For the original study's pipeline: Sequences were error-corrected by clustering with frequency ratios and a modified nearest-neighbor algorithm, then analyzed in the immunoSEQ Analyzer with IMGT gene definitions. TCR richness and evenness were averaged over 20 rarefaction repeats at each rarefaction depth, excluding samples with fewer sequences than the depth. V, D and J gene relative abundances were compared between groups with Wilcoxon rank sum tests, applying FDR correction. In the blinded duplicates, the intraclass correlation was approximately 96% for TCR richness and averaged about 80% across roughly 70 gene segments. TCRdb obtained this table from immuneACCESS and retained in-frame rearrangements with V and J assigned. These tables miss some clones; where compared with another copy, unresolved V genes account for less than half of the shortfall, and the remainder is unexplained. V, J and clone size reflect that table, while D and trimming were determined from the DNA. The table for this sample lists about 16,000 clones. 6.5% to 9% of the sample belongs to the ten largest clones.

On the study overall, not on this receptor specifically: Whether associations preceded infection or resulted from infection could not be shown with the cross-sectional design, and effector/memory subsets and HPV-specific T cells were not isolated. Significantly higher TCR repertoire richness was observed in CIN3+ cases than in controls across sequencing depths, whereas no difference in evenness was found. Cases had lower TRBV6-7 relative abundance than controls (about 0.1% versus 0.15%; Bonferroni P = 0.0008). Random forest classifiers combining richness and V gene abundances distinguished cases from controls with an estimated AUC of 0.83. Because the number of T cells per sample was unknown, the richness differences could reflect varying T-cell content rather than repertoire biology.

Every participant had a single incident cervical HPV16 infection, and prevalent HPV16 infections were excluded. Cervical HPV DNA was detected with MY09/MY11 PCR, and genotyping was done with dot-blot hybridization. Fifteen mL of heparinized blood were centrifuged, and the buffy coat was split into aliquots, frozen at -30 degrees C, and then kept at -80 degrees C. QIAGEN kits were used to extract genomic DNA from the buffy coat specimens. The V and J genes are TRBV27 and TRBJ2-1; TRBD2 is a possible D gene, resting on 5 matching bases. The sample comprised blood buffy coat. The TCR was taken from a woman aged 18 to 75 with a cervical HPV16 infection that either progressed to CIN3+ or cleared (not recorded which). CDR3 DNA, as far as it was read: TGTGCCAGCAGTTTTTCTCGATTGAGAGGGCGTAGGTCGAATGAG. Translation gives CASSFSRLRGRRSNE. The entire CDR3 is CASSFSRLRGRRSNEQFF.